These 7 T cell receptor beta chains were all obtained from the same sample, sequenced in a study of Graves' ophthalmopathy and Graves' hyperthyroidism. As the template, RNA transcripts were used to amplify TCR beta CDR3 regions. An initial RT-PCR round employing HTBI primers preceded a second-round multiplex PCR. MiXCR, applied by TCRdb to the multiplex PCR reads, yields one record per CDR3 protein. The sample consists of roughly 350,000 distinct CDR3 sequences, roughly 17% of them appearing once. Sequenced input: peripheral blood. The receptors here all came from an adult woman with stable Graves' hyperthyroidism.

This clonotype was seen repeatedly, ten times or more. V usage is TRBV2 and J usage is TRBJ2-2; 8 bases align to TRBD1. The CDR3 covers 14 residues. V shed 7 bases, J shed 4 bases, and the junction held 5 bases outside the gene matches. Germline-derived CDR1 and CDR2 are SNHLY and FYNNEI. CDR3 DNA: TGTGCCAGCATTGGACAGGGCAGCACCGGGGAGCTGTTTTTT. It translates to CASIGQGSTGELFF.

This clonotype was detected ten times or more. The J gene is TRBJ2-7, the V gene TRBV5-1, with 8 positions matching TRBD1. CDR3 length: 17 residues. J gave up 2 bases and V 1 base, and 11 bases lay outside the gene matches. CDR1 and CDR2 (germline): SGHRS, YFSETQ. Written as DNA, the CDR3 is TGCGCCAGCAGCTTGTATTCCCCCGGACAGGGCGCCTACGAGCAGTACTTC. Translation: CASSLYSPGQGAYEQYF.

This clonotype appeared many times. The junction does not match germline at one end; this may be a read error. V usage is TRBV20-1 and J usage is TRBJ1-5; D might be TRBD1 (6 bases). This CDR3 contains 13 residues. The V gene's germline CDR1 is DFQATT and CDR2 SNEGSKA (reference sequence). CDR3 in DNA: TGCAGTGCTAGGGCGACAGGTAATCAACCCCAGCATTTT. It translates to CSARATGNQPQHF.

The table lists this clonotype with many counts. CDR3 sequence (DNA): TGCGCCAGCAGCCAATTTGGGGGGGGCTACGAGCAGTACTTC. It is translated as CASSQFGGGYEQYF. The genes are TRBV4-1 and TRBJ2-7; TRBD2 agrees at 7 bases. This CDR3 region has 14 residues. The junction had 4 bases not matched to a gene; V was cut back by 2 bases and J by 3 bases. Germline V gene lookup returns CDR1 MGHRA and CDR2 YSYEKL.

In this sample, this clonotype turned up many times. J is TRBJ2-5 and V is TRBV12-3 or TRBV12-4, with 10 bases aligning to TRBD1. Trimming removed 6 bases from V and 5 bases from J; junction bases left unmatched: 9. The CDR3 is 15 residues long. Here the CDR3 DNA reads TGTGCCAGCAGGATCAAGACAGGGGGCAGGGAGACCCAGTACTTC. Encoded protein: CASRIKTGGRETQYF.

This clonotype was seen repeatedly, ten times or more. The rearrangement joins TRBV30 to TRBJ2-5; D is unresolved. Trimming took off 5 bases at V and 4 bases at J, with 8 bases between the two ends. The CDR3 is 11 residues long. CDR1 and CDR2 (germline): GTSNPN, SVGIG (reference sequence). This chain's CDR3 is CAWWPGETQYF. The DNA for the CDR3 is TGTGCCTGGTGGCCGGGAGAGACCCAGTACTTC. Together with reference TRBV30 and TRBJ2-5, the CDR3 gives the full variable domain: SQTIHQWPATLVQPVGSPLSLECTVEGTSNPNLYWYRQAAGRGLQLLFYSVGIGQISSEVPQNLSASRPQDRQFILSSKKLLLSDSGFYLCAWWPGETQYFGPGTRLLVL.

The sample holds many counts of this clonotype. This chain links TRBV6-2 or TRBV6-3 with TRBJ1-5; D call uncertain. CDR3 size: 15 residues. The germline V and J ends were trimmed by 4 bases and 0 bases, with 10 bases remaining between them. Germline CDR1 is MNHEY and CDR2 is SVGEGT. The CDR3 nucleotides are TGTGCCAGCAGTTTCCCCGGGAATAGCAATCAGCCCCAGCATTTT. This gives the protein CASSFPGNSNQPQHF.